These 30 T cell receptor beta chains were sequenced from one sample in a study of cytomegalovirus exposure and HLA in healthy donors. Clones were read by immunoSEQ multiplex PCR, and TCRdb kept only the in-frame ones, dropping some. The table records some 99,000 clones, roughly 86% of them present only once. Sequenced input: PBMCs. These receptor sequences come from a woman in her late teens or twenties in good health and CMV-seronegative.

V and J are TRBV5-4 and TRBJ2-7; 13 bases line up with TRBD2. From germline, CDR1 is SGHNT and CDR2 YYREEE (reference sequence). Germline trimming cut 4 bases from V and 4 bases from J; bases unmatched to any gene: 5. The CDR3 length is 15 residues. The CDR3 reads CASSPRTSGGYEQYF. The CDR3 DNA follows: TGTGCCAGCAGCCCCCGGACTAGCGGGGGTTACGAGCAGTACTTC.

This clone was observed a few times. The genes are TRBV7-2 and TRBJ2-7; maybe TRBD2 (5 bases). Per the germline V gene, CDR1 is SGHTA and CDR2 is FQGNSA. This CDR3 spans 14 amino acids. Trimming took off 5 bases at V and 2 bases at J, with 13 bases between the two ends. The CDR3 DNA sequence: TGTGCCAGCAGCACCTACCAGCGGACCTACGAGCAGTACTTC. Amino acids: CASSTYQRTYEQYF.

This clone was found many times. This CDR3 is also generated by other DNA sequences in the sample. This rearrangement joins TRBV29-1 to TRBJ1-1, with unresolved D. In germline, CDR1 is SQVTM, CDR2 ANQGSEA. Trimming took 7 bases from V and 1 from J, leaving 4 bases between them. The CDR3 length is 10 residues. The CDR3 reads CSAQNTEAFF. CDR3 sequence (DNA): TGCAGCGCCCAGAACACTGAAGCTTTCTTT.

The rearrangement joins TRBV6-6 to TRBJ1-2; D may be TRBD1 (5 bases). Germline V lookup: CDR1 MNHNY, CDR2 SVGAGI (reference sequence). Trimming cost V 0 bases and J 0 bases, with 8 bases left between them. CDR3 size: 15 residues. The CDR3 DNA reads TGTGCCAGCAGTTACTCATCAGGGCCTAACTATGGCTACACCTTC. It codes for CASSYSSGPNYGYTF.

This chain connects TRBV27 to TRBJ1-4; a possible D gene is TRBD1 (5 bases). Trimming pared 5 bases from V and 6 bases from J, leaving 22 bases between. Germline loops: CDR1 MNHEY, CDR2 SMNVEV (reference sequence). The CDR3 runs to 17 residues. CDR3 DNA: TGTGCCAGCAGTGAGACAGCGTCACGTCAAGGGGATGAAAAACTGTTTTTT. It translates to CASSETASRQGDEKLFF.

This clone has a handful of counts. The chain employs TRBV18 and TRBJ1-6; D is possibly TRBD1 (5 bases). Germline CDR1 and CDR2: KGHSH and LQKENI. CDR3 length: 13 amino acids. Trimming pared 1 base from V and 17 bases from J, leaving 15 bases between. The CDR3 reads CASSPRTTGTFHF. CDR3 nucleotide sequence: TGTGCCAGCTCACCACGGACCACAGGAACCTTCCACTTT.

This clone was recorded a few times. The V gene is TRBV4-3, the J gene TRBJ1-3; D not resolved. Germline V lookup: CDR1 LGHNA, CDR2 YSLEER. Between the trimmed V and J ends, which lost 5 bases and 2 bases, there was a span of 13 bases. The CDR3 covers 15 residues. CDR3 bases: TGCGCCAGCAGCATCGGAGGAGCTGCTGGAAACACCATATATTTT. This gives the protein CASSIGGAAGNTIYF.

This clone has only one observation. The chain combines TRBV9 with TRBJ1-2; tentatively, D is TRBD1 (6 bases). Germline CDR1 reads SGDLS; CDR2 reads YYNGEE. The CDR3 sequence is 17 residues long. V dropped 4 bases and J dropped 7 bases, with 26 bases sitting between them. CDR3 sequence: CASSLDLTQGKVSGYTF. For the CDR3, the DNA is TGTGCCAGCAGCCTGGACCTTACACAGGGTAAAGTCAGTGGCTACACCTTC. Combining the CDR3 with reference TRBV9 and TRBJ1-2 gives the whole variable domain DSGVTQTPKHLITATGQRVTLRCSPRSGDLSVYWYQQSLDQGLQFLIQYYNGEERAKGNILERFSAQQFPDLHSELNLSSLELGDSALYFCASSLDLTQGKVSGYTFGSGTRLTVV.

The rearrangement joins TRBV5-1 to TRBJ1-1; D perhaps matches TRBD1 (6 bases). V gave up 2 bases and J gave up 2 bases, with 10 bases separating them. The CDR3 contains 14 residues. Germline CDR1 is SGHRS and CDR2 is YFSETQ. The CDR3 is CASSLQGSNTEAFF. The CDR3 bases are TGCGCCAGCAGCTTACAGGGATCCAACACTGAAGCTTTCTTT.

This clone occurred once. The chain is built from TRBV7-3 and TRBJ2-1; 10 bases match TRBD2. V was pared by 5 bases and J by 4 bases, with 2 bases of the junction left unmatched. The CDR3 runs to 14 residues. CDR1 is SGHTA and CDR2 is FQGTGA in the germline V gene. CDR3 amino acids: CASSPTSGYNEQFF. The CDR3 DNA is TGTGCCAGCAGCCCGACTAGCGGGTACAATGAGCAGTTCTTC.

The chain employs TRBV30 and TRBJ2-1; 7 positions agree with TRBD1. This CDR3 is built from 12 residues. Germline V CDR1 and CDR2: GTSNPN, SVGIG (reference sequence). V was clipped by 5 bases and J by 10 bases; unmatched bases: 8. The CDR3 spells CAWWERTGEQFF. CDR3 sequence (DNA): TGTGCCTGGTGGGAACGGACAGGCGAGCAGTTCTTC.

Comment on this clone: An end of the junction does not agree with germline; a read error may underlie this. This sequence joins TRBV6-1 and TRBJ2-5; D is possibly TRBD1 (6 bases). The CDR3 totals 16 residues. Germline V CDR1 and CDR2: MNHNS, SASEGT. The CDR3 DNA reads TGTGCCAGCAGTGAATTCGTTGTTCCGGGACAAGGGACCCAGTACTTC. It codes for CASSEFVVPGQGTQYF.

The V call is TRBV6-1, the J call TRBJ1-3; 7 nucleotides line up with TRBD1. V shed 0 bases and J 3 bases; nucleotides not matched to a gene: 5. The CDR3 extends over 16 amino acids. CDR1 is MNHNS, CDR2 SASEGT, per germline. In DNA form, the CDR3 reads TGTGCCAGCAGTGAAGCGCAGGGGGGCGGTGGAAACACCATATATTTT. It encodes CASSEAQGGGGNTIYF.

This chain uses TRBV2 with TRBJ2-7, with D perhaps matching TRBD2 (6 bases). CDR3 length: 15 residues. CDR1 SNHLY and CDR2 FYNNEI come from the germline V gene. Trimming pared 5 bases from V and 4 bases from J, leaving 18 bases between. The CDR3 is CASSIAEAGWYEQYF. For the CDR3, the DNA is TGTGCCAGCAGTATAGCGGAAGCAGGTTGGTACGAGCAGTACTTC.

This clone came up once. This chain joins TRBV6-6 and TRBJ2-7; D not resolved. The V end was cut by 0 bases, the J end by 2 bases, with 14 bases between. In germline, CDR1 is MNHNY, CDR2 SVGAGI (reference sequence). The CDR3 runs 16 residues. DNA for the CDR3: TGTGCCAGCAGTTACTCGAGGCGTCACGGTGCCTACGAGCAGTACTTC. It encodes CASSYSRRHGAYEQYF.

This clone has just a few counts. The V gene is TRBV7-2, the J gene TRBJ2-7; 8 nucleotides agree with TRBD2. The CDR3 contains 15 residues. Per the germline V gene, CDR1 is SGHTA and CDR2 is FQGNSA. With 4 bases clipped from V and 3 bases from J, the junction kept 8 bases outside the gene matches. The CDR3: CASSSDGLAVYEQYF. The CDR3 DNA reads TGTGCCAGCAGCTCTGACGGACTAGCCGTCTACGAGCAGTACTTC.

The CDR3, as DNA: TGTGCCAGATCGTCCAGGAGGGGGGGGGTTGAAGCTTTCTTT. Protein product: CARSSRRGGVEAFF. This rearrangement joins TRBV2 to TRBJ1-1, with D possibly TRBD1 on 6 matching bases. Looked up from germline, CDR1 is SNHLY and CDR2 is FYNNEI. The CDR3 is 14 residues long. V was cut by 9 bases and J by 7 bases, with 21 bases left in between.

The chain recombines TRBV7-2 with TRBJ1-1; D is undetermined. The germline V and J ends were trimmed by 1 base and 5 bases, with 11 bases remaining between them. The CDR3 totals 14 residues. In germline, CDR1 is SGHTA, CDR2 FQGNSA. The CDR3 region has the DNA TGTGCCAGCAGCTTAGAAACCGGTCGAACTGAAGCTTTCTTT. Protein product: CASSLETGRTEAFF. Full variable domain (remainder filled in from reference TRBV7-2 and TRBJ1-1): GAGVSQSPSNKVTEKGKDVELRCDPISGHTALYWYRQSLGQGLEFLIYFQGNSAPDKSGLPSDRFSAERTGGSVSTLTIQRTQQEDSAVYLCASSLETGRTEAFFGQGTRLTVV.

The chain combines TRBV27 with TRBJ2-3, with 8 bases identical to TRBD1. This CDR3 is built from 15 residues. With 6 bases clipped from V and 0 bases from J, the junction kept 5 bases outside the gene matches. CDR1 is MNHEY, CDR2 SMNVEV, per germline (reference sequence). CDR3 bases: TGTGCCAGCAGCCCGACAGGGGCTAGCACAGATACGCAGTATTTT. Translating gives CASSPTGASTDTQYF.

In nucleotides, the CDR3 is TGTGCCAGCAGACTCGGACTAGCGGATAACAATGAGCAGTTCTTC. As protein: CASRLGLADNNEQFF. The genes are TRBV27 and TRBJ2-1; 10 bases align to TRBD2. Per the germline V gene, CDR1 is MNHEY and CDR2 is SMNVEV (reference sequence). This CDR3 is 15 amino acids long. J was trimmed by 5 bases and V by 6 bases; bases with no gene match: 7.

The chain links TRBV18 to TRBJ2-1; D gene ambiguous. Per germline, CDR1 KGHSH and CDR2 LQKENI. The V and J ends lost 3 bases and 6 bases respectively, with 9 bases between them. This CDR3 comprises 13 residues. The CDR3 region is CASSPPDSNEQFF. CDR3 in DNA: TGTGCCAGCTCACCGCCAGATTCCAATGAGCAGTTCTTC.

The CDR3 is CSALPYEQYF. The CDR3 nucleotides read TGCAGTGCCCTCCCCTACGAGCAGTACTTC. The chain joins TRBV20-1 to TRBJ2-7; no clear D gene. The CDR3 loop spans 10 amino acids. Trimming took 6 bases from V and 2 from J, leaving 5 bases between them. Germline V gene sequence: CDR1 DFQATT, CDR2 SNEGSKA (reference sequence).

The chain carries TRBV5-4 and TRBJ2-7; TRBD2 matches at 11 bases. The CDR3 is 15 residues long. Germline V gene data show CDR1 as SGHNT and CDR2 as YYREEE (reference sequence). Trimming removed 2 bases from V and 2 bases from J; junction bases left unmatched: 3. The CDR3: CASSFLAGGTYEQYF. The CDR3 coding sequence is TGTGCCAGCAGCTTTCTAGCGGGAGGAACCTACGAGCAGTACTTC.

This sequence joins TRBV9 and TRBJ2-1; D gene unclear. CDR1 and CDR2 from the germline V gene are SGDLS and YYNGEE. V lost 0 bases and J 8 bases, leaving 6 bases between the germline ends. This CDR3 spans 12 amino acids. In nucleotides, the CDR3 is TGTGCCAGCAGCGTAGGTGCGGATGAGCAGTTCTTC. The encoded protein is CASSVGADEQFF.

The chain couples TRBV27 to TRBJ2-5; 7 bases map to TRBD1. The CDR3 extends over 13 amino acids. With V trimmed by 5 bases and J by 1 base, 1 base remained unmatched. Per germline, CDR1 MNHEY and CDR2 SMNVEV (reference sequence). The DNA of the CDR3 is TGTGCCAGCAGTAGGGACAGCCAAGAGACCCAGTACTTC. This codes for CASSRDSQETQYF.

This clone showed up just once. The rearrangement uses TRBV19 and TRBJ1-5; the match to TRBD1 covers 7 bases. Germline V CDR1 and CDR2: LNHDA, SQIVND (reference sequence). The CDR3 sequence is 17 residues long. The trim removed 4 bases at V and 1 base at J, leaving 10 bases unmatched. The CDR3 nucleotides read TGTGCCAGTAGTAGGAGTGACCACAGGGGAAGCAATCAGCCCCAGCATTTT. Translated, it gives CASSRSDHRGSNQPQHF.

The J gene is TRBJ1-1, the V gene TRBV9; TRBD1 is a possible D gene (6 bases). Germline V gives CDR1 SGDLS, CDR2 YYNGEE. V lost 0 bases and J 5 bases, leaving 17 bases between the germline ends. The CDR3 has 16 amino acids. CDR3 bases: TGTGCCAGCAGCGTAGTCATAGGGGGGGTTTGGACTGAAGCTTTCTTT. The encoded protein is CASSVVIGGVWTEAFF.

The V call is TRBV11-2, the J call TRBJ2-4, with D possibly matching TRBD2 (5 bases). CDR1 and CDR2 from the germline V gene are SGHAT and FQNNGV. This CDR3 is built from 17 residues. Trimming removed 5 bases at V and 2 bases at J, with 19 bases between. The CDR3 bases are TGTGCCAGCAGCCCCATCCAGAGCGGAGGAACCAAAAACATTCAGTACTTC. As protein: CASSPIQSGGTKNIQYF.

J is TRBJ2-5 and V is TRBV7-9, with a possible D match to TRBD2 (6 bases). CDR1 is SEHNR and CDR2 is FQNEAQ in the germline V gene (reference sequence). This CDR3 is 14 amino acids long. Trimming shortened V by 5 bases and J by 5 bases, and 15 bases separated the two germline ends. The CDR3 loop reads CASSPGWGEETQYF. The CDR3 DNA reads as TGTGCCAGCAGCCCCGGTTGGGGGGAGGAGACCCAGTACTTC.

The chain uses TRBV28 and TRBJ1-6, with 9 positions matching TRBD1. Losses at the gene ends were 6 bases for V and 7 bases for J; bases not matched to a gene: 4. This CDR3 region has 14 residues. Germline assignment: CDR1 MDHEN and CDR2 SYDVKM. For the CDR3, the DNA is TGTGCCAGCAGATCCGGGACAGGGAATTCACCCCTCCACTTT. Translated, it gives CASRSGTGNSPLHF.